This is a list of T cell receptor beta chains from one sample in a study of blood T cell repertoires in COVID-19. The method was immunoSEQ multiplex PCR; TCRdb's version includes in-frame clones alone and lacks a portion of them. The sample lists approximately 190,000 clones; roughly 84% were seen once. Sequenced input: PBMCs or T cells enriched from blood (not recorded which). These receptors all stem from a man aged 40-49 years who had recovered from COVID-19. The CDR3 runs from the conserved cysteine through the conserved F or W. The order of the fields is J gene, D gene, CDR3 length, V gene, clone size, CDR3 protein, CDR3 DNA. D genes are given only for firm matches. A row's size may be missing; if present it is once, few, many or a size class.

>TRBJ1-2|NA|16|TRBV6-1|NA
CASSEAAGGRAYGYTF
TGTGCCAGCAGTGAAGCAGCGGGGGGGCGAGCGTATGGCTACACCTTC
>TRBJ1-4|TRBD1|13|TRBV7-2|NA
CASSWDSREKLFF
TGTGCCAGCAGCTGGGACAGCCGCGAAAAACTGTTTTTT
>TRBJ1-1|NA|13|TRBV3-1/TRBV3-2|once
CASNQAQGAEAFF
TGTGCCAGCAACCAGGCCCAGGGCGCTGAAGCTTTCTTT
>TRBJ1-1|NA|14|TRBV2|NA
CASSAAYRNTEAFF
TGTGCCAGCAGTGCCGCCTATAGAAACACTGAAGCTTTCTTT
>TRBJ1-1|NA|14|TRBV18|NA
CASSPGGLATEAFF
TGTGCCAGCTCACCCGGAGGGCTAGCCACTGAAGCTTTCTTT
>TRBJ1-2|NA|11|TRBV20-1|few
CSAGGRAGYTF
TGCAGTGCGGGAGGTAGGGCGGGCTACACCTTC
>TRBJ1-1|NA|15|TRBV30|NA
CAWMTFGQGNTEAFF
TGTGCCTGGATGACCTTCGGGCAGGGGAACACTGAAGCTTTCTTT
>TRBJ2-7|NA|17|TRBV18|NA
CASSPKVGSRGFYEQYF
TGTGCCAGCTCACCAAAAGTAGGGTCCAGAGGGTTCTACGAGCAGTACTTC
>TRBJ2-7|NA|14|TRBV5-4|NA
CASSLDRQSYEQYF
TGTGCCAGCAGCTTGGACAGGCAGTCCTACGAGCAGTACTTC
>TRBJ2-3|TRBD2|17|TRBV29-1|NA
CSVDLILTSGNTDTQYF
TGCAGCGTTGATTTGATTCTGACTAGCGGCAACACAGATACGCAGTATTTT
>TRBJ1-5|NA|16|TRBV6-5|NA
CASSSVWGQGHQPQHF
TGTGCCAGCAGTTCCGTTTGGGGCCAGGGGCATCAGCCCCAGCATTTT